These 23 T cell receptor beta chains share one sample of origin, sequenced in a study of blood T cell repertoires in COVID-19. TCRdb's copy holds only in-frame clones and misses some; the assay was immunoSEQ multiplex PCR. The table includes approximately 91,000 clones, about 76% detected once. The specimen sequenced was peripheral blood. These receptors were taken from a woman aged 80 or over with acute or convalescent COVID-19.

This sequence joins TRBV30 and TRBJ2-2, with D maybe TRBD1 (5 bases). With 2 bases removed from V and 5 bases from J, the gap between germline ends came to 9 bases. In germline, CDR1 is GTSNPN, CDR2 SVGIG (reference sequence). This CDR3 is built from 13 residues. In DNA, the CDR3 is TGTGCCTGGAGTAGGGGATGGACCGGGGAGCTGTTTTTT. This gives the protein CAWSRGWTGELFF. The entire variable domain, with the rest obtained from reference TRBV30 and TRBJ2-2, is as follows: SQTIHQWPATLVQPVGSPLSLECTVEGTSNPNLYWYRQAAGRGLQLLFYSVGIGQISSEVPQNLSASRPQDRQFILSSKKLLLSDSGFYLCAWSRGWTGELFFGEGSRLTVL.

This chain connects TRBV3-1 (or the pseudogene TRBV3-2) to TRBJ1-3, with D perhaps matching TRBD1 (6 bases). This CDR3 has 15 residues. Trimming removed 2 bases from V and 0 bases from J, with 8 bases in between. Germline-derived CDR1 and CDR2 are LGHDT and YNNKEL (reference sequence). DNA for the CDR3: TGTGCCAGCAGCCAATTAGGGGGCTCTGGAAACACCATATATTTT. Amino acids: CASSQLGGSGNTIYF.

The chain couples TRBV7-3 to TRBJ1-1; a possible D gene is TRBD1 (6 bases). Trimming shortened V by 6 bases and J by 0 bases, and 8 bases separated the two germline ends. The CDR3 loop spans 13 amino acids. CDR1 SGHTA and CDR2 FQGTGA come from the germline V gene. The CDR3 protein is CASSRDMNTEAFF. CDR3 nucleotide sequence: TGTGCCAGCAGTCGGGACATGAACACTGAAGCTTTCTTT.

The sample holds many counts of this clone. CDR3 protein: CASSLNPSGSYEQYF. The CDR3 DNA follows: TGTGCCAGCAGCTTAAATCCGTCGGGTTCCTACGAGCAGTACTTC. This rearrangement joins TRBV7-2 to TRBJ2-7; D unresolved. This CDR3 has 15 amino acids. Germline CDR1 reads SGHTA; CDR2 reads FQGNSA. The V gene lost 2 bases and the J gene lost 1 base, with 12 bases spanning the gap.

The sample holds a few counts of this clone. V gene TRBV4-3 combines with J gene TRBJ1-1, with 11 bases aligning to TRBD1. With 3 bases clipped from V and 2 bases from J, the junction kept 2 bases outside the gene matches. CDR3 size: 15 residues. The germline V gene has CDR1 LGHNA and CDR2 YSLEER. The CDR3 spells CASSQGTGGNTEAFF. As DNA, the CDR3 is TGCGCCAGCAGCCAGGGGACAGGGGGAAACACTGAAGCTTTCTTT.

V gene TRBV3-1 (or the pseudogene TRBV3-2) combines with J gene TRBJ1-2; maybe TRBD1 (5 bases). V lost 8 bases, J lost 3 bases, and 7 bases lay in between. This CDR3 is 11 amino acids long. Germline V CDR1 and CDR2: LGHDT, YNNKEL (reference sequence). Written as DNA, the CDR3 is TGTGCCAGCGGAGGGGACTATGGCTACACCTTC. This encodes CASGGDYGYTF.

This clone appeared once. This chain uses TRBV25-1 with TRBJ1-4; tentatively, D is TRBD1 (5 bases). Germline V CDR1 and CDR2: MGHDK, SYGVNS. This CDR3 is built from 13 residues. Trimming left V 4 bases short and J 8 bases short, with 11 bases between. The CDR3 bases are TGTGCCAGCAGTGTTCGGGACTCGGAAAAACTGTTTTTT. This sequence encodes CASSVRDSEKLFF.

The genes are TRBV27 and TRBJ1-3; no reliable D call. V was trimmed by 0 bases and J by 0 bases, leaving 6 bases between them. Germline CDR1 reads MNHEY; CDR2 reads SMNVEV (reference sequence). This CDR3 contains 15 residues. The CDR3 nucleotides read TGTGCCAGCAGTTTATCGGGAGGCTCTGGAAACACCATATATTTT. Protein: CASSLSGGSGNTIYF.

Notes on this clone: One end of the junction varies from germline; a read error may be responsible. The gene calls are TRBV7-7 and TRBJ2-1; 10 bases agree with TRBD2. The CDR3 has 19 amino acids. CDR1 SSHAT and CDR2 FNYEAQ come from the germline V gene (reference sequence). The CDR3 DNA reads TGTGCTAGCAGCTGGCGGGACAAAGCGGGAGGGAGCTCCTACAATGAGCAGTTCTTC. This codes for CASSWRDKAGGSSYNEQFF.

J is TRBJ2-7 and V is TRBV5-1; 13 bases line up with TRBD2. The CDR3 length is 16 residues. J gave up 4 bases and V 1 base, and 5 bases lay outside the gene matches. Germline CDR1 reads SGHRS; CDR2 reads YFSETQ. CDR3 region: CASSLTLLAGGYEQYF. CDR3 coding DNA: TGCGCCAGCAGCTTGACTCTACTAGCGGGAGGGTACGAGCAGTACTTC.

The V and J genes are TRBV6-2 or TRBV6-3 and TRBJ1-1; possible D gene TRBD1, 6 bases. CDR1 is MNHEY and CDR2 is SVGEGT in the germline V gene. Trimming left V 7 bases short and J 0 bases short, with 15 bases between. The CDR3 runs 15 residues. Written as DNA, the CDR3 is TGTGCCAGCACCCCGCCCGGGACACTGAACACTGAAGCTTTCTTT. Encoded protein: CASTPPGTLNTEAFF.

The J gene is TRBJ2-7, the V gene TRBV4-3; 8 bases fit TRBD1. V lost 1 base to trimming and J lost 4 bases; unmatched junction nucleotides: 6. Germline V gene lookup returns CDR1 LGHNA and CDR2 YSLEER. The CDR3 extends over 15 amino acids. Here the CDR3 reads CASSQVRQGSYEQYF. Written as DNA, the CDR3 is TGCGCCAGCAGCCAAGTTAGACAGGGGTCGTACGAGCAGTACTTC.

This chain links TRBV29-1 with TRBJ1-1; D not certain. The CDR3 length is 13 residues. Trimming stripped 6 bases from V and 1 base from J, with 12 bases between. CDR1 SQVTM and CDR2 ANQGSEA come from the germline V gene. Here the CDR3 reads CSVNPRANTEAFF. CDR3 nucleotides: TGCAGCGTCAACCCGAGGGCGAACACTGAAGCTTTCTTT.

In DNA, the CDR3 is TGTGCCAGCAGCCAAGTGGGCTATCAGCCCCAGCATTTT. It yields the protein CASSQVGYQPQHF. The rearrangement links TRBV3-1 (or the pseudogene TRBV3-2) to TRBJ1-5; D is uncertain. Trimming removed 1 base from V and 5 bases from J, with 6 bases in between. CDR1 and CDR2 (germline): LGHDT, YNNKEL (reference sequence). The length of the CDR3 is 13 residues.

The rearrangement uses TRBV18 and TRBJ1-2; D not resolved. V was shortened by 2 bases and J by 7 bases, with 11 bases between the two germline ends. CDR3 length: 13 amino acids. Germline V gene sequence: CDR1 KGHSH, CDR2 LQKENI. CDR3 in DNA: TGTGCCAGCTCACCAGGTGGGGAGGCTGGCTACACCTTC. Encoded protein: CASSPGGEAGYTF.

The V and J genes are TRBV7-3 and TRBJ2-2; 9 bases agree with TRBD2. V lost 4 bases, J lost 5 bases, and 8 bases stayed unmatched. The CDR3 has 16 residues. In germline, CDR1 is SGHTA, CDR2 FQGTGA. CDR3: CASSSNSLAGTGELFF. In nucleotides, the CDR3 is TGTGCCAGCAGCTCCAACTCCCTAGCGGGAACCGGGGAGCTGTTTTTT. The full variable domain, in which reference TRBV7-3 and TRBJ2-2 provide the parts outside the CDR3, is GAGVSQTPSNKVTEKGKYVELRCDPISGHTALYWYRQSLGQGPEFLIYFQGTGAADDSGLPNDRFFAVRPEGSVSTLKIQRTERGDSAVYLCASSSNSLAGTGELFFGEGSRLTVL.

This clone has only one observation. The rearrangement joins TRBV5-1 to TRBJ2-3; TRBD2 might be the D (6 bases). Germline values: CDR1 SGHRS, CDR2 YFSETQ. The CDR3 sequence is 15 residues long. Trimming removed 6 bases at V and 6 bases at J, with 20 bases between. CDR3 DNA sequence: TGCGCCAGCACCCCCGTCCGGCTAGCGCGCGATACGCAGTATTTT. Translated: CASTPVRLARDTQYF.

CDR3 nucleotides: TGCGCCAGCAGGGGGGGTTGGACAGGGAGCCAAGAGACCCAGTACTTC. Translated, it gives CASRGGWTGSQETQYF. The chain links TRBV5-1 to TRBJ2-5, with 8 nucleotides matching TRBD1. This CDR3 spans 16 amino acids. Germline V CDR1 and CDR2: SGHRS, YFSETQ. Unmatched junction bases numbered 10, after V lost 5 bases and J lost 1 base. The full variable domain, in which reference TRBV5-1 and TRBJ2-5 provide the parts outside the CDR3, is KAGVTQTPRYLIKTRGQQVTLSCSPISGHRSVSWYQQTPGQGLQFLFEYFSETQRNKGNFPGRFSGRQFSNSRSEMNVSTLELGDSALYLCASRGGWTGSQETQYFGPGTRLLVL.

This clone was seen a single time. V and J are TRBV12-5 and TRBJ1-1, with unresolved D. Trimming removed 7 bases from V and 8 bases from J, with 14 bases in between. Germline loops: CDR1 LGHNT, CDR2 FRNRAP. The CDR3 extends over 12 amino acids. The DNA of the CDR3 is TGTGCTAGTGCCCCGACATTTACCGAAGCTTTCTTT. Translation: CASAPTFTEAFF.

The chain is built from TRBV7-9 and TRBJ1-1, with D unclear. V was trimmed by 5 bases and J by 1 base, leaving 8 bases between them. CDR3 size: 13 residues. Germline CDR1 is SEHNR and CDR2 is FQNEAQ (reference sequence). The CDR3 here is CASSPSGNTEAFF. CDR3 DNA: TGTGCCAGCAGCCCCTCCGGGAACACTGAAGCTTTCTTT.

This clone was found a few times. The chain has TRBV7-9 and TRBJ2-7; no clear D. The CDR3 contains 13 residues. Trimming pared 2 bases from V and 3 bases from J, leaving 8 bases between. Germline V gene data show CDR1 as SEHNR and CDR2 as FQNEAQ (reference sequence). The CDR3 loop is CASSLSPSYEQYF. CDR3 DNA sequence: TGTGCCAGCAGCTTAAGTCCTAGCTACGAGCAGTACTTC.

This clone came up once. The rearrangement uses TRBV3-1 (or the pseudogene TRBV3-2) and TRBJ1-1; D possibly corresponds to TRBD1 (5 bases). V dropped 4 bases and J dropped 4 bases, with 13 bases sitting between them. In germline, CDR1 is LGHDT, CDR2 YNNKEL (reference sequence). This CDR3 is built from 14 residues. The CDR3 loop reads CASSLGQLATEAFF. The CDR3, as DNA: TGTGCCAGCAGCCTCGGACAATTGGCCACTGAAGCTTTCTTT.

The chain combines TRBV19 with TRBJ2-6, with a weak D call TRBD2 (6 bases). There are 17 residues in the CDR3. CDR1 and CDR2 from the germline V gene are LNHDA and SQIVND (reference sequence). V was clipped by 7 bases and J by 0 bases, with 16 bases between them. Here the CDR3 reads CASTRGISDSGANVLTF. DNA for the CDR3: TGTGCCAGTACGCGGGGAATTAGTGACTCTGGGGCCAACGTCCTGACTTTC.